One and the same sample provided the 21 T cell receptor beta chains below, sequenced in a study of CD8 T cells in ankylosing spondylitis. These receptors' targets are unknown. Study-wide points: There was a TCR beta motif, made of roughly eight highly homologous variants, that appeared characteristic of ankylosing spondylitis blood.

Each CDR3 protein gets one entry after TCRdb re-called the 5' RACE reads with MiXCR. The data contain more than 300,000 distinct CDR3 sequences, 7% to 9% of them singletons. Sequencing was done on a sample of blood, either unsorted or a sorted T cell fraction (not recorded which). These receptors all stem from a male donor with ankylosing spondylitis.

This clonotype was counted between two and nine times. The chain joins TRBV12-5 to TRBJ1-5; no definite D call. Germline assignment: CDR1 LGHNT and CDR2 FRNRAP. CDR3 length: 12 amino acids. Trimming removed 6 bases at V and 7 bases at J, with 10 bases between. This chain's CDR3 is CASGIGVQPQHF. The CDR3 region has the DNA TGTGCTAGTGGAATCGGGGTCCAGCCCCAGCATTTT.

This clonotype was detected many times. The V gene is TRBV12-3 or TRBV12-4, the J gene TRBJ2-7; unclear D gene. Trimming pared 2 bases from V and 3 bases from J, leaving 14 bases between. The CDR3 length is 15 residues. The CDR3 DNA follows: TGTGCCAGCAGTTTATCCCCTTCCGGATACTACGAGCAGTACTTC. Amino acids: CASSLSPSGYYEQYF.

In this sample, this clonotype turned up many times. CDR3 sequence: CSVAGGTEKTYEQYF. For the CDR3, the DNA is TGCAGCGTGGCCGGGGGGACGGAGAAGACCTACGAGCAGTACTTC. The chain is built from TRBV29-1 and TRBJ2-7; TRBD2 matches at 7 bases. Germline CDR1 is SQVTM and CDR2 is ANQGSEA. The CDR3 contains 15 residues. V trimming: 6 bases; J trimming: 2 bases; junction bases outside the gene matches: 13.

Only a few counts were recorded for this clonotype. The J gene is TRBJ1-3, the V gene TRBV12-3 or TRBV12-4; D is unresolved. The CDR3 covers 13 residues. The germline V and J ends were trimmed by 5 bases and 2 bases, with 7 bases remaining between them. The CDR3 coding sequence is TGTGCCAGCAGTCTGTTACCTGGAAACACCATATATTTT. This translates into CASSLLPGNTIYF.

This clonotype was seen a few times. The rearrangement links TRBV7-8 to TRBJ2-7, with TRBD2 as a possible D gene (5 bases). The CDR3 is 17 amino acids. Germline assignment: CDR1 SGHVS and CDR2 FQNEAQ. V gave up 2 bases and J gave up 5 bases, with 22 bases separating them. The CDR3 DNA is TGTGCCAGCAGCTTATTCGCGACGGACTTCAACTACGACGAGCAGTACTTC. Encoded protein: CASSLFATDFNYDEQYF.

At least ten counts were recorded for this clonotype. This rearrangement joins TRBV20-1 to TRBJ2-2; D tentatively fits TRBD1 or TRBD2 (7 bases each). The CDR3 is made up of 15 amino acids. Germline CDR1 reads DFQATT; CDR2 reads SNEGSKA (reference sequence). The V end lost 3 bases, the J end lost 5 bases, and 16 bases lay between the germline ends. The CDR3 sequence: CSARGGTVDTGELFF. CDR3 nucleotides: TGCAGTGCTAGGGGGGGGACAGTCGATACCGGGGAGCTGTTTTTT.

V usage is TRBV6-1 and J usage is TRBJ1-2; the D gene is possibly TRBD1 (5 bases). The CDR3 spans 11 residues. The germline V gene encodes CDR1 MNHNS and CDR2 SASEGT. Trimming stripped 7 bases from V and 8 bases from J, with 11 bases between. The CDR3 DNA reads as TGTGCCAGCAAGCCGGGGGGGGGCTACACCTTC. Its protein product is CASKPGGGYTF.

In nucleotides, the CDR3 is TGTGCCCCAACCGGGGGGGTGAACACTGAAGCTTTCTTT. Encoded protein: CAPTGGVNTEAFF. This chain uses TRBV2 with TRBJ1-1, with a tentative D call TRBD1 (5 bases). V was shortened by 11 bases and J by 0 bases, with 13 bases between the two germline ends. The CDR3 has 13 amino acids. Looked up from germline, CDR1 is SNHLY and CDR2 is FYNNEI.

This clonotype was seen only a few times. CDR3 in amino acids: CASSLWQGDDEQYF. The CDR3 DNA sequence: TGTGCCAGCAGCTTGTGGCAGGGGGACGACGAGCAGTACTTC. This chain connects TRBV11-2 to TRBJ2-7; 7 bases are a match to TRBD1. Germline assignment: CDR1 SGHAT and CDR2 FQNNGV. The CDR3 is made up of 14 amino acids. After removal of 3 bases from V and 5 bases from J, the junction contained 7 bases not matched to a gene.

This clonotype has only a few counts. This chain joins TRBV28 and TRBJ1-2; the match to TRBD1 covers 8 bases. The CDR3 is made up of 13 amino acids. The germline gives CDR1 MDHEN, CDR2 SYDVKM. The ends lost 7 bases at V and 3 bases at J; junction bases unmatched: 4. This CDR3 is CASTLQGDYGYTF. In nucleotides, the CDR3 is TGTGCCAGCACCTTACAGGGGGACTATGGCTACACCTTC.

The table lists this clonotype with a few counts. The V and J genes are TRBV5-1 and TRBJ1-2, with D maybe TRBD1 (5 bases). CDR1 SGHRS and CDR2 YFSETQ come from the germline V gene. V shed 2 bases and J shed 4 bases, with 21 bases lying between them. This CDR3 contains 17 residues. CDR3 loop: CASSFGPTQDGGYGYTF. In DNA, the CDR3 is TGCGCCAGCAGCTTTGGGCCGACCCAAGACGGGGGCTATGGCTACACCTTC. The full variable domain, its missing parts supplied by reference TRBV5-1 and TRBJ1-2, is KAGVTQTPRYLIKTRGQQVTLSCSPISGHRSVSWYQQTPGQGLQFLFEYFSETQRNKGNFPGRFSGRQFSNSRSEMNVSTLELGDSALYLCASSFGPTQDGGYGYTFGSGTRLTVV.

At least ten counts were recorded for this clonotype. The V and J genes are TRBV12-3 or TRBV12-4 and TRBJ2-1, with no clear D. V was trimmed by 3 bases and J by 7 bases, leaving 19 bases between them. This CDR3 comprises 16 residues. The CDR3 bases are TGTGCCAGCAGTTTCGACGCGGCCCGCGTGAGGAATGAGCAGTTCTTC. It yields the protein CASSFDAARVRNEQFF.

In this sample, this clonotype turned up a few times. This rearrangement joins TRBV7-2 to TRBJ2-1, with D tentatively TRBD2 (6 bases). The germline V gene encodes CDR1 SGHTA and CDR2 FQGNSA. V was pared by 1 base and J by 3 bases, with 10 bases between. CDR3 size: 15 residues. The DNA for the CDR3 is TGTGCCAGCAGCTTAGGGGACTTCGACTACAATGAGCAGTTCTTC. It specifies CASSLGDFDYNEQFF.

This chain connects TRBV5-1 to TRBJ2-7; 13 positions match TRBD2. CDR3 size: 15 residues. The V gene end was trimmed by 3 bases and the J gene end by 6 bases; junction bases not matched to a gene: 6. The germline V gene has CDR1 SGHRS and CDR2 YFSETQ. The CDR3 loop is CASSWTSGSSGEQYF. CDR3 DNA sequence: TGCGCCAGCAGCTGGACTAGCGGGAGCTCTGGCGAGCAGTACTTC.

This chain uses TRBV20-1 with TRBJ2-2; D may correspond to TRBD1 or TRBD2 (5 bases each). CDR3 length equals 15 residues. Germline values: CDR1 DFQATT, CDR2 SNEGSKA (reference sequence). The V and J ends lost 3 bases and 2 bases respectively, with 13 bases between them. This CDR3 reads CSASSQGPNTGELFF. Here the CDR3 DNA reads TGCAGTGCTAGTTCCCAGGGACCCAACACCGGGGAGCTGTTTTTT.

This clonotype was observed many times. The genes are TRBV5-1 and TRBJ2-1; weak D call: TRBD2 (6 bases). Germline values: CDR1 SGHRS, CDR2 YFSETQ. The CDR3 is made up of 14 amino acids. V shed 7 bases and J shed 8 bases, with 19 bases lying between them. In DNA, the CDR3 is TGCGCCAGCCGCTGGTCCGCCGGGGAGGATGAGCAGTTCTTC. This sequence encodes CASRWSAGEDEQFF.

This clonotype was recorded at least ten times. The V and J genes are TRBV29-1 and TRBJ1-5; D gene uncertain. The CDR3 totals 14 residues. V was shortened by 4 bases and J by 0 bases, with 10 bases between the two germline ends. Germline assignment: CDR1 SQVTM and CDR2 ANQGSEA. The CDR3 loop is CSVVVKNSNQPQHF. The DNA of the CDR3 is TGCAGCGTTGTCGTAAAAAATAGCAATCAGCCCCAGCATTTT.

This clonotype was counted only a few times. The chain recombines TRBV7-6 with TRBJ2-1; 7 bases agree with TRBD2. CDR1 is SGHVS, CDR2 FNYEAQ, per germline. V lost 6 bases to trimming and J lost 2 bases; unmatched junction nucleotides: 7. CDR3 length equals 15 residues. For the CDR3, the DNA is TGTGCCAGCAGACGTAGCGGGCAGACCTACAATGAGCAGTTCTTC. This sequence encodes CASRRSGQTYNEQFF. The full variable domain, with the rest looked up from reference TRBV7-6 and TRBJ2-1, is GAGVSQSPRYKVTKRGQDVALRCDPISGHVSLYWYRQALGQGPEFLTYFNYEAQQDKSGLPNDRFSAERPEGSISTLTIQRTEQRDSAMYRCASRRSGQTYNEQFFGPGTRLTVL.

The CDR3 sequence is CASSRSGSVVHTGELFF. The CDR3 DNA reads TGCGCCAGCAGCCGCTCAGGAAGCGTTGTTCACACCGGGGAGCTGTTTTTT. V and J are TRBV4-1 and TRBJ2-2; D gene uncertain. The CDR3 spans 17 residues. V was shortened by 4 bases and J by 3 bases, with 18 bases between the two germline ends. Germline-derived CDR1 and CDR2 are MGHRA and YSYEKL.

This chain joins TRBV12-3 or TRBV12-4 and TRBJ1-5; D gene uncertain. V shed 3 bases and J shed 3 bases, with 12 bases lying between them. The CDR3 runs to 15 residues. This CDR3 is CASSFFRGPNQPQHF. CDR3 DNA: TGTGCCAGCAGTTTTTTTAGAGGCCCCAATCAGCCCCAGCATTTT.

The rearrangement joins TRBV29-1 to TRBJ2-7; no reliable D call. This CDR3 comprises 13 residues. Germline assignment: CDR1 SQVTM and CDR2 ANQGSEA. The ends were cut back, 4 bases at V and 2 bases at J, with 12 bases in the middle. CDR3 in DNA: TGCAGCGTTGCCGCACGAGGAACCTACGAGCAGTACTTC. Its translation: CSVAARGTYEQYF.